The rows below give T cell receptor beta chains drawn from one sample of a study of blood T cell repertoires in COVID-19. Profiling relied on immunoSEQ multiplex PCR, and the TCRdb table lists in-frame clones only, not all of them. Here the sample spans fewer than 250,000 clones, around 79% being singletons. Material: peripheral blood. Every receptor here comes from a woman in her fifties or sixties with acute or convalescent COVID-19. CDR3s include the opening cysteine and the closing phenylalanine or tryptophan. The D gene is left open where the match is weak. Some rows have no size entry. The others give once, few or many, or a class for an expanded clone.

D gene	J gene	clone size	V gene	CDR3 DNA	CDR3 protein
NA	TRBJ1-1	NA	TRBV24-1	TGTGCCACCAGTCAATCCAATACTGCTGGCACTGAAGCTTTCTTT	CATSQSNTAGTEAFF
TRBD1	TRBJ1-4	NA	TRBV5-6	TGTGCCAGCAAGCGGTTCACAGGGGGGACTAATGAAAAACTGTTTTTT	CASKRFTGGTNEKLFF
NA	TRBJ2-1	NA	TRBV7-9	TGTGCCAGCAGCCAGGGGTTAGGGTCTCTTAATGAGCAGTTCTTC	CASSQGLGSLNEQFF
NA	TRBJ1-2	NA	TRBV4-1	TGCGCCAGCAGCCAAGGCAGGGCTTCGGGCTATGGCTACACCTTC	CASSQGRASGYGYTF
TRBD2	TRBJ2-3	NA	TRBV4-1	TGCGCCAGCAGCCAAGATGGTCTAGCGGGGCGAGGTACGCAGTATTTT	CASSQDGLAGRGTQYF
NA	TRBJ1-1	NA	TRBV6-2/TRBV6-3	TGTGCCAGCAGTTCCTCCCCTTGGCACCTGAACACTGAAGCTTTCTTT	CASSSSPWHLNTEAFF
NA	TRBJ2-2	NA	TRBV19	TGTGCCAGTAGTATAACAGGGATGGGTAGCGGGGAGCTGTTTTTT	CASSITGMGSGELFF
NA	TRBJ2-7	NA	TRBV19	TGTGCCAGTAGTATAGAGCAAAGCACGTACGAGCAGTACTTC	CASSIEQSTYEQYF
TRBD1	TRBJ2-1	NA	TRBV18	TGTGCCAGCTCCCCAAATTCCGGGACAGGGTCCTACAATGAGCAGTTCTTC	CASSPNSGTGSYNEQFF
TRBD1	TRBJ1-4	NA	TRBV6-5	TGTGCCAGCAGTTACTGGGGACAGGGTGATGAAAAACTGTTTTTT	CASSYWGQGDEKLFF
NA	TRBJ1-1	NA	TRBV5-4	TGTGCCAGCAGCCCCACGGGGTCCCCTATGAACACTGAAGCTTTCTTT	CASSPTGSPMNTEAFF
NA	TRBJ1-5	NA	TRBV20-1	TGCAGTGCTAGTCAACAGGGTCGGTATAGCAATCAGCCCCAGCATTTT	CSASQQGRYSNQPQHF
NA	TRBJ1-2	NA	TRBV12-3/TRBV12-4	TGTGCCAGCAGCCGCGACGGGGTCTGCACCTTC	CASSRDGVCTF
TRBD2	TRBJ2-3	NA	TRBV14	TGTGCCAGCAGCCCGTACCGACTAGCGGGGGGGCACGATACGCAGTATTTT	CASSPYRLAGGHDTQYF
TRBD2	TRBJ2-6	few	TRBV7-8	TGTGCCAGCAGCTCACGGGAGGGGACTGGGGCCAACGTCCTGACTTTC	CASSSREGTGANVLTF
TRBD1	TRBJ1-2	few	TRBV15	TGTGCCACCAGCAGAGGGCTAGGGACAGGGGAGTGGTATGGCTACACCTTC	CATSRGLGTGEWYGYTF
NA	TRBJ2-7	NA	TRBV5-1	TGCGCCAGCAGCTTCGACTACCAAAGGGTCGAGCAGTACTTC	CASSFDYQRVEQYF
NA	TRBJ2-1	NA	TRBV5-4	TGTGCCAGCAGCGTTACTAGCAGCTCCTACAATGAGCAGTTCTTC	CASSVTSSSYNEQFF
NA	TRBJ1-3	NA	TRBV28	TGTGCCAGCAGTTTACCACCGGGTCTGGGAAACACCATATATTTT	CASSLPPGLGNTIYF
TRBD1	TRBJ1-1	few	TRBV7-8	TGTGCCAGCAGCTTAGAGGTGGACAGGTTAGGCCCTGAAGCTTTCTTT	CASSLEVDRLGPEAFF
NA	TRBJ2-7	NA	TRBV30	TGTGCCTGGAGTGTACAGTACGAGCAGTACTTC	CAWSVQYEQYF
TRBD1	TRBJ1-4	once	TRBV5-1	TGCGCCAGCGCCCCCAAACCGGGACAGGGTTCTGAAAAACTGTTTTTT	CASAPKPGQGSEKLFF
TRBD1	TRBJ1-2	NA	TRBV14	TGTGCCAGCAGCCCGGACAGGCGGCCTTATTTGTCCGATGGCTACACCTTC	CASSPDRRPYLSDGYTF
NA	TRBJ2-7	NA	TRBV7-9	TGTGCCAGCAGCTTACAGGTCCACGAGCAGTACTTC	CASSLQVHEQYF
TRBD2	TRBJ2-7	NA	TRBV7-6	TGTGCCAGCAGCGCCTTCGGGGGGGCCTACGAGCAGTACTTC	CASSAFGGAYEQYF
TRBD1	TRBJ1-1	NA	TRBV19	TGTGCCATCCGGGACAGGGGGGCTGAAGCTTTCTTT	CAIRDRGAEAFF
NA	TRBJ1-2	NA	TRBV5-1	TGCGCCAGCAGCTTGTTTGACAGGCCGTTGGATGGCTACACCTTC	CASSLFDRPLDGYTF
TRBD1	TRBJ2-7	few	TRBV28	TGTGCCAGCAGTTTGGGACAGGGTCCCTACGAGCAGTACTTC	CASSLGQGPYEQYF
TRBD2	TRBJ2-3	once	TRBV10-3	TGTGCCATCAGTGGGCCTAGCGGGAGCACAGATACGCAGTATTTT	CAISGPSGSTDTQYF
NA	TRBJ2-7	few	TRBV28	TGTGCCAGCAGTTTCGGGGGGCCGGGGGAAGAGCAGTACTTC	CASSFGGPGEEQYF
NA	TRBJ1-3	NA	TRBV6-5	TGTGCCAGCAGTCTTCAGGCGTACTCTGGAAACACCATATATTTT	CASSLQAYSGNTIYF
TRBD1	TRBJ2-1	few	TRBV27	TGTGCCAGCAACTTGGGACAGGGGAGGAATGAGCAGTTCTTC	CASNLGQGRNEQFF
TRBD2	TRBJ2-7	NA	TRBV10-2	TGCGCCAGCAGTGACCCGGGAGGGAGCTCCTACGAGCAGTACTTC	CASSDPGGSSYEQYF
TRBD1	TRBJ2-7	NA	TRBV7-8	TGTGCCAGCAGCTCGGGGACAGGGGGCTTCTACGAGCAGTACTTC	CASSSGTGGFYEQYF
TRBD2	TRBJ2-7	NA	TRBV6-2/TRBV6-3	TGTGCCAGCAGCCCGGGACTAGCGGGACCCTCCTCCTACGAGCAGTACTTC	CASSPGLAGPSSYEQYF
TRBD2	TRBJ2-3	NA	TRBV30	TGTGCCTGGAATAAAGGACTAGCGGTACGCACAGATACGCAGTATTTT	CAWNKGLAVRTDTQYF
TRBD2	TRBJ2-1	NA	TRBV5-1	TGCGCCAGCAGCCCAAGACTAGCGGGGTTCCGCTCCTACAATGAGCAGTTCTTC	CASSPRLAGFRSYNEQFF
NA	TRBJ2-7	NA	TRBV6-5	TGTGCCAGCAGTTACCGGGACTCCTACGAGCAGTACTTC	CASSYRDSYEQYF
NA	TRBJ1-5	NA	TRBV28	TGTGCCAGCAGTTTACCTTCGGCGGAAAATAGCAATCAGCCCCAGCATTTT	CASSLPSAENSNQPQHF
NA	TRBJ1-2	NA	TRBV25-1	TGTGCCAGCAGTGAATGGGGGGGAGCCCAACAGGTTCATGGCTACACCTTC	CASSEWGGAQQVHGYTF
NA	TRBJ1-6	NA	TRBV30	TGTGCCTGGAGTGTAAACAGTAATTCACCCCTCCACTTT	CAWSVNSNSPLHF
NA	TRBJ2-7	NA	TRBV28	TGTGCCAGCAGTTGGACAGACTACGAGCAGTACTTC	CASSWTDYEQYF
NA	TRBJ1-1	NA	TRBV14	TGTGCCAGCAGCCAAGATTTGGGGCGGCCATCGGCTTTCTTT	CASSQDLGRPSAFF
NA	TRBJ1-4	NA	TRBV1	TGCACCAGCAGCCAAGTTTATGTAAGCAGGGGGCCACCCGAGGGAAAACTGTTTTTT	CTSSQVYVSRGPPEGKLFF
TRBD2	TRBJ2-1	NA	TRBV7-9	TGTGCCAGCAGCGACCCCCTTAGCCTTCAGCGGGGGGAATACAATGAGCAGTTCTTC	CASSDPLSLQRGEYNEQFF
NA	TRBJ2-2	NA	TRBV2	TGTGCCAGCAGCCCCATGAGCACCGGGGAGCTGTTTTTT	CASSPMSTGELFF
TRBD2	TRBJ2-7	NA	TRBV11-2	TGTGCCAGCAGCGTTAGCGGGGGGTTCTACGAGCAGTACTTC	CASSVSGGFYEQYF
TRBD2	TRBJ2-5	NA	TRBV11-3	TGTGCCAGCAGCGAGGGACTAGCGGGAGTTCCTTCCGAGACCCAGTACTTC	CASSEGLAGVPSETQYF
TRBD2	TRBJ2-1	many	TRBV7-2	TGTGCCAGCAGCTTAGCAGGGGATAGCGGGAGGGCCCTGAATGAGCAGTTCTTC	CASSLAGDSGRALNEQFF
NA	TRBJ1-6	NA	TRBV2	TGTGCCAGCAGTGAAGTAAGACAGCTTAATTCACCCCTCCACTTT	CASSEVRQLNSPLHF
NA	TRBJ2-1	NA	TRBV11-2	TGTGCCAGCTACTTGTCTTCAGGGTCCTACAATGAGCAGTTCTTC	CASYLSSGSYNEQFF